The 14 T cell receptor beta chains reported below all come from one sample, sequenced in a study of metastatic and nonmetastatic thyroid tumors (dated by TCRdb to between 2020 and 2021). No treatment had been received by any patient before thyroid surgery. The library was prepared using PCR. Sequencing was carried out with an Illumina HiSeq 4000. Clones were called with MiXCR by TCRdb after fastp trimmed the public reads at Q25, and only in-frame beta chains were retained. A total of roughly 75,000 clones appear in this sample, under 15% of them only once. In total, the top ten clones hold roughly 9.1% of the sample. Material for sequencing was tumor tissue. All receptors derive from a female donor with papillary thyroid cancer or a benign thyroid nodule (not recorded which). Some clones in this sample may be carry-over from other donors' samples.

This clone has a count of ten or more. The genes are TRBV2 and TRBJ2-7, with unresolved D. The CDR3 has 16 residues. Germline V gene data show CDR1 as SNHLY and CDR2 as FYNNEI. The V end lost 3 bases, the J end lost 3 bases, and 18 bases lay between the germline ends. The CDR3 DNA reads as TGTGCCAGCAGTGACCCGGGCCAAAGAGGCGGCTACGAGCAGTACTTC. Amino acid sequence: CASSDPGQRGGYEQYF.

This clone was found many times. This sequence joins TRBV3-1 and TRBJ1-6, with unresolved D. V lost 4 bases to trimming and J lost 9 bases, with 22 bases between them. The length of the CDR3 is 17 residues. CDR1 is LGHDT and CDR2 is YNNKEL in the germline V gene (reference sequence). CDR3 sequence reads: CASSLAPVGLLVSPLHF. CDR3 nucleotide sequence: TGTGCCAGCAGCCTAGCCCCGGTCGGGTTGCTGGTTTCACCCCTCCACTTT.

Concerning this clone: A clone one base away is much larger, so this may be a read error. The chain combines TRBV20-1 with TRBJ2-3; 10 nucleotides agree with TRBD2. J was trimmed by 4 bases and V by 5 bases; bases with no gene match: 12. From germline, CDR1 is DFQATT and CDR2 SNEGSKA (reference sequence). CDR3 length: 16 residues. Here the CDR3 reads CSAPPGLATSADTQYF. CDR3 DNA: TGCAGTGCTCCGCCGGGACTAGCGACTAGCGCAGATACGCAGTATTTT.

This clone was counted ten times or more. The chain combines TRBV11-2 with TRBJ2-3; TRBD1 matches 7 bases. The CDR3 extends over 17 amino acids. With V trimmed by 4 bases and J by 8 bases, 18 bases remained unmatched. Germline V gene sequence: CDR1 SGHAT, CDR2 FQNNGV. The CDR3 nucleotides are TGTGCCAGCAGCTCTCACCTCGTTATAGGGGGCGGTGGTACGCAGTATTTT. Translating gives CASSSHLVIGGGGTQYF. The full variable domain, its missing parts supplied by reference TRBV11-2 and TRBJ2-3, is EAGVAQSPRYKIIEKRQSVAFWCNPISGHATLYWYQQILGQGPKLLIQFQNNGVVDDSQLPKDRFSAERLKGVDSTLKIQPAKLEDSAVYLCASSSHLVIGGGGTQYFGPGTRLTVL.

This clone occurred a few times. A much larger clone is a single base away; this may be a read error. The rearrangement links TRBV5-4 to TRBJ1-5; 9 bases are shared with TRBD1. The CDR3 has 17 residues. Germline assignment: CDR1 SGHNT and CDR2 YYREEE (reference sequence). CDR3 bases: TGTGCCAGCGGCTTAATACAGGGGGCAGGGGCCGATCAGCCCCAGCATTTT. Its protein product is CASGLIQGAGADQPQHF.

This clone came up once. The chain has TRBV5-1 and TRBJ2-7; possible D gene TRBD2, 7 bases. The CDR3 has 15 residues. The ends were cut back, 4 bases at V and 4 bases at J, with 18 bases in the middle. Germline V lookup: CDR1 SGHRS, CDR2 YFSETQ. DNA of the CDR3: TGCGCCAGCAGCGGCAAGGGGGTAGCGGGTTACGAGCAGTACTTC. Its protein product is CASSGKGVAGYEQYF.

This clone was detected a few times. A much larger clone differs from this one at a single base, so this may be a read error. The chain recombines TRBV28 with TRBJ2-7; 8 bases fit TRBD2. V shed 4 bases, J shed 5 bases, and the junction held 10 bases outside the gene matches. This CDR3 contains 15 residues. The germline gives CDR1 MDHEN, CDR2 SYDVKM. Written as DNA, the CDR3 is TGTGCCAGCAGTTATGACCGGGGGGGGAGCAACGAGCAGTACTTC. Protein sequence: CASSYDRGGSNEQYF.

This clone was detected ten times or more. Other DNA sequences in the sample encode the same CDR3. The genes are TRBV15 and TRBJ1-1; D is possibly TRBD1 (5 bases). V lost 3 bases to trimming and J lost 4 bases, with 15 bases between them. Germline V gives CDR1 LNHNV, CDR2 YYDKDF (reference sequence). This CDR3 region has 15 residues. The CDR3 spells CATSSRDMIVTEAFF. The DNA for the CDR3 is TGTGCCACCAGCAGCAGGGATATGATAGTCACTGAAGCTTTCTTT.

At least ten counts were recorded for this clone. Additional DNA sequences in this sample encode the identical CDR3. The chain joins TRBV5-1 to TRBJ2-7, with TRBD1 identical over 9 bases. Germline values: CDR1 SGHRS, CDR2 YFSETQ. This CDR3 region has 14 residues. V lost 4 bases to trimming and J lost 5 bases; unmatched junction nucleotides: 7. The CDR3 DNA follows: TGCGCCAGCAGCAAGGACAGGGGCGTTCACGAGCAGTACTTC. Its translation is CASSKDRGVHEQYF.

This clone has ten or more counts. CDR3 nucleotide sequence: TGTGCCAGCAAGGGGGTAAATCAGCCCCAGCATTTT. This sequence encodes CASKGVNQPQHF. V is TRBV2 and J is TRBJ1-5; D perhaps matches TRBD1 (6 bases). The V gene lost 7 bases and the J gene lost 4 bases, with 8 bases spanning the gap. The CDR3 has 12 residues. Germline values: CDR1 SNHLY, CDR2 FYNNEI.

This clone was counted ten times or more. CDR3 DNA sequence: TGTGCCAGCTCACCACCGGGTCTTCTAGCCAAAAACATTCAGTACTTC. This sequence encodes CASSPPGLLAKNIQYF. The chain links TRBV18 to TRBJ2-4; no clear D gene. Per germline, CDR1 KGHSH and CDR2 LQKENI. Deletions cut 0 bases from V and 0 bases from J, with 9 bases between. The CDR3 consists of 16 residues.

This clone was recorded at least ten times. The gene calls are TRBV9 and TRBJ2-4, with a tentative D call TRBD2 (6 bases). The germline V and J ends were trimmed by 0 bases and 1 base, with 8 bases remaining between them. The length of the CDR3 is 15 residues. Germline CDR1 is SGDLS and CDR2 is YYNGEE. The CDR3 sequence is CASSVGAGAKNIQYF. CDR3 sequence (DNA): TGTGCCAGCAGCGTAGGGGCGGGGGCCAAAAACATTCAGTACTTC.

This clone was found many times. The V call is TRBV20-1, the J call TRBJ1-2; tentative D call: TRBD1 (6 bases). The germline CDR1 and CDR2 sequences are DFQATT and SNEGSKA (reference sequence). The CDR3 extends over 11 amino acids. Between the trimmed V and J ends, which lost 6 bases and 8 bases, there was a span of 13 bases. Here the CDR3 reads CSATGLGGYTF. DNA of the CDR3: TGCAGTGCCACAGGGTTGGGAGGCTACACCTTC.

At least ten counts were recorded for this clone. This chain uses TRBV11-2 with TRBJ2-1; 7 bases map to TRBD2. J lost 8 bases, V lost 7 bases, and 11 bases had no gene match. Germline assignment: CDR1 SGHAT and CDR2 FQNNGV. This CDR3 is built from 14 residues. DNA of the CDR3: TGTGCCAGCAAGTTCGGGTTTGGGGGGGATGAGCAGTTCTTC. This translates into CASKFGFGGDEQFF.